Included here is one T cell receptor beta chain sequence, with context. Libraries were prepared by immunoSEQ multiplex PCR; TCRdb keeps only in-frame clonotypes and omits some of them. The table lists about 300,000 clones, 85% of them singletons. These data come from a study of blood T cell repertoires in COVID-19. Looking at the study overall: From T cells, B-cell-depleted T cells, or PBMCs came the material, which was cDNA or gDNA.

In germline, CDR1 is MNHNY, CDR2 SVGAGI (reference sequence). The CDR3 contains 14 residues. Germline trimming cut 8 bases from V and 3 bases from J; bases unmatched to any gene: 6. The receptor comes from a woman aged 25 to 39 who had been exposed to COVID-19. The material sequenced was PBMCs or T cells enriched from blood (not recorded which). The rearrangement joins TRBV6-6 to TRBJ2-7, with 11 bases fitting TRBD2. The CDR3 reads CASQLAGVGYEQYF. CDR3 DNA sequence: TGTGCCAGCCAACTAGCGGGAGTGGGCTACGAGCAGTACTTC.